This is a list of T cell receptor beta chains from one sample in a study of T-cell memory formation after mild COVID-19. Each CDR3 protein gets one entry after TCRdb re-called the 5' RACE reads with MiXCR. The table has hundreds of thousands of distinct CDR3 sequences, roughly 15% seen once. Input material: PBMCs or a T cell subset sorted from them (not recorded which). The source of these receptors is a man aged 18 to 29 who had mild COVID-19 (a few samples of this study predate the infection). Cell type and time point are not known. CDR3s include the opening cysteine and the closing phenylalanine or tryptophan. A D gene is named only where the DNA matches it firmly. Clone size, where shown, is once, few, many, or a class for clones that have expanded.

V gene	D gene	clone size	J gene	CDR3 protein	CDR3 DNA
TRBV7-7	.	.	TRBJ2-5	CASGYQETQYF	TGTGCCAGCGGGTACCAAGAGACCCAGTACTTC
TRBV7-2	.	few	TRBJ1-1	CASSLVSEAGAEAFF	TGTGCCAGCAGCTTAGTCAGTGAGGCAGGGGCTGAAGCTTTCTTT
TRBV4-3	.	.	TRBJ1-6	CASSQDGRPYNSPLHF	TGCGCCAGCAGCCAAGACGGCCGGCCCTATAATTCACCCCTCCACTTT
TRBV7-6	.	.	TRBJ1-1	CASSLAGPSGTEAFF	TGTGCCAGCAGCTTAGCGGGGCCGAGTGGCACTGAAGCTTTCTTT
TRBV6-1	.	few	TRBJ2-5	CASSEMGTPEETQYF	TGTGCCAGCAGTGAGATGGGGACTCCCGAGGAGACCCAGTACTTC
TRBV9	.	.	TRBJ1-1	CASSVAWGNTEAFF	TGTGCCAGCAGCGTAGCTTGGGGGAACACTGAAGCTTTCTTT
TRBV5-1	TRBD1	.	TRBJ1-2	CASNSGQPVDGYTF	TGCGCCAGCAACTCGGGACAGCCGGTGGATGGCTACACCTTC
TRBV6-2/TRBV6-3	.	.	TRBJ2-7	CASSYRYTGRDEQYF	TGTGCCAGCAGTTATCGGTACACTGGGCGCGACGAGCAGTACTTC
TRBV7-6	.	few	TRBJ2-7	CASSSTPRGGSEQYF	TGTGCCAGCAGCTCAACCCCAAGGGGTGGGAGCGAGCAGTACTTC
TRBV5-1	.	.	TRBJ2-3	CASSRLHGTDTQYF	TGCGCCAGCAGCCGACTACATGGCACAGATACGCAGTATTTT
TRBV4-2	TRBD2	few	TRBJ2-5	CASSQDWAGGLSKTQYF	TGTGCCAGCAGCCAAGATTGGGCGGGGGGGCTTAGTAAGACCCAGTACTTC
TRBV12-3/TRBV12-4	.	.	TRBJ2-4	CASSLPGARNIQYF	TGTGCCAGCAGTTTACCAGGGGCGCGGAACATTCAGTACTTC
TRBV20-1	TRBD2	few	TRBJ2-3	CSAPTSRTDTQYF	TGCAGTGCTCCGACTAGCCGCACAGATACGCAGTATTTT
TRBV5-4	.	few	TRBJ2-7	CASSHPREGQYF	TGTGCCAGCAGCCATCCCCGGGAAGGGCAGTACTTC
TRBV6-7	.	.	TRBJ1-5	CASSYSTEDNQPQHF	TGTGCCAGCAGTTACTCGACAGAAGACAATCAGCCCCAGCATTTT
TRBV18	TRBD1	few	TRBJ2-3	CASSNRGPSTDTQYF	TGTGCCAGCTCAAACAGGGGGCCTAGCACAGATACGCAGTATTTT
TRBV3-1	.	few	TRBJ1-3	CASSQEAVSGNTIYF	TGTGCCAGCAGCCAAGAGGCGGTATCTGGAAACACCATATATTTT
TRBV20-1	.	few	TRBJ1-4	CSARTAGNEKLFF	TGCAGTGCTAGGACCGCGGGTAATGAAAAACTGTTTTTT
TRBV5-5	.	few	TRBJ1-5	CASSLELGTQPQHF	TGTGCCAGCAGCTTGGAGCTGGGCACGCAGCCCCAGCATTTT
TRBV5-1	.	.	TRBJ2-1	CASSLLAGDMGANEQFF	TGCGCCAGCAGCTTGTTGGCAGGGGATATGGGGGCCAATGAGCAGTTCTTC
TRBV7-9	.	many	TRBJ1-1	CASSSRVVTEAFF	TGTGCCAGCAGCTCCCGGGTAGTCACTGAAGCTTTCTTT
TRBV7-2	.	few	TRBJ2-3	CASSFRSGSSSTDTQYF	TGTGCCAGCAGCTTCCGCTCAGGGTCCTCTAGCACAGATACGCAGTATTTT
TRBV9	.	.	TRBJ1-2	CASSVGQGGYTF	TGTGCCAGCAGCGTAGGCCAAGGGGGCTACACCTTC
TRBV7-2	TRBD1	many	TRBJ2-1	CASTRTGLVNEQFF	TGTGCCAGCACCCGGACAGGGCTGGTCAATGAGCAGTTCTTC
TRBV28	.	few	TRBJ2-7	CASSPSDAEGSEQYF	TGTGCCAGCAGTCCGTCGGACGCGGAAGGGTCCGAGCAGTACTTC
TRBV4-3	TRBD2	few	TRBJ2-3	CASSRISGGRSDTQYF	TGCGCCAGCAGCCGAATTAGCGGGGGGCGCTCCGATACGCAGTATTTT
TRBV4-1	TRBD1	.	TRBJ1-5	CASSHDPGQVRNQPQHF	TGCGCCAGCAGCCATGACCCGGGACAGGTGCGCAATCAGCCCCAGCATTTT